The 8 T cell receptor beta chains in this list originate from one sample, sequenced in a study of identical twins. TCRdb independently ran MiXCR on the 5' RACE reads; one entry per CDR3 protein. The table has approximately 890,000 distinct CDR3 sequences, approximately 13% seen once. These data were also reused for a study on yellow fever vaccine responses in identical twins.

What was sequenced was PBMCs. The receptor set was obtained from a young woman in good health.

This rearrangement joins TRBV20-1 to TRBJ2-7; 8 bases are a match to TRBD1. The CDR3 extends over 13 amino acids. Germline assignment: CDR1 DFQATT and CDR2 SNEGSKA (reference sequence). The V gene end was trimmed by 6 bases and the J gene end by 2 bases; junction bases not matched to a gene: 6. As DNA, the CDR3 is TGCAGTGCCCGGCGGACAGGGACCTACGAGCAGTACGTC. Protein: CSARRTGTYEQYV.

This chain connects TRBV2 to TRBJ2-3; 7 nucleotides match TRBD1. After removal of 5 bases from V and 0 bases from J, the junction contained 11 bases not matched to a gene. This CDR3 has 17 amino acids. The germline CDR1 and CDR2 sequences are SNHLY and FYNNEI. CDR3 amino acids: CASSHTPTGASTDTQYF. The CDR3 bases are TGTGCCAGCAGTCATACCCCAACAGGGGCTAGCACAGATACGCAGTATTTT.

This clonotype was counted a few times. The V and J genes are TRBV27 and TRBJ2-5; 8 bases are a match to TRBD2. V lost 8 bases, J lost 1 base, and 12 bases stayed unmatched. Germline values: CDR1 MNHEY, CDR2 SMNVEV (reference sequence). The CDR3 totals 16 residues. The CDR3 sequence: CASGFVASGLQETQYF. CDR3 DNA sequence: TGTGCCAGCGGCTTCGTCGCTAGCGGGCTCCAAGAGACCCAGTACTTC.

V is TRBV12-5 and J is TRBJ1-1; 7 bases map to TRBD1. The germline V gene has CDR1 LGHNT and CDR2 FRNRAP. V dropped 1 base and J dropped 1; count of bases not matched to a gene: 3. This CDR3 region has 15 residues. The chain's CDR3 is CASGLEQGKNTEAFF. The CDR3 DNA reads TGTGCTAGTGGTTTGGAACAGGGGAAGAACACTGAAGCTTTCTTT.

This clonotype was detected a few times. The chain has TRBV7-2 and TRBJ2-1; no definite D call. V was trimmed by 0 bases and J by 4 bases, leaving 16 bases between them. The CDR3 contains 17 residues. The germline V gene has CDR1 SGHTA and CDR2 FQGNSA. The CDR3 DNA reads TGTGCCAGCAGCTTAGCCTCGCCACAAGAAACATACAATGAGCAGTTCTTC. The encoded protein is CASSLASPQETYNEQFF.

This clonotype has only a few counts. The chain carries TRBV6-2 or TRBV6-3 and TRBJ2-1; 7 nucleotides match TRBD2. The germline V gene has CDR1 MNHEY and CDR2 SVGEGT. This CDR3 contains 16 residues. V was pared by 3 bases and J by 5 bases, with 10 bases of the junction left unmatched. Here the CDR3 reads CASSYLGGSVNNEQFF. CDR3 sequence (DNA): TGTGCCAGCAGTTATTTGGGCGGGAGTGTCAACAATGAGCAGTTCTTC.

The chain joins TRBV7-6 to TRBJ2-5; the D is unclear. This CDR3 contains 13 residues. In germline, CDR1 is SGHVS, CDR2 FNYEAQ. V lost 2 bases and J lost 3, with 7 bases in between. DNA of the CDR3: TGTGCCAGCAGCTTAACCAGCAAAGAGACCCAGTACTTC. This codes for CASSLTSKETQYF. Combining the CDR3 with reference TRBV7-6 and TRBJ2-5 gives the whole variable domain GAGVSQSPRYKVTKRGQDVALRCDPISGHVSLYWYRQALGQGPEFLTYFNYEAQQDKSGLPNDRFSAERPEGSISTLTIQRTEQRDSAMYRCASSLTSKETQYFGPGTRLLVL.

In this sample, this clonotype turned up a few times. The CDR3 nucleotides are TGCGCCAGCAGCCAAGATCCCCCCACTAGATACGAGCAGTACTTC. This codes for CASSQDPPTRYEQYF. The chain uses TRBV4-1 and TRBJ2-7; possibly TRBD2 for D (5 bases). The germline gives CDR1 MGHRA, CDR2 YSYEKL. V was shortened by 0 bases and J by 4 bases, with 13 bases between the two germline ends. This CDR3 is built from 15 residues.